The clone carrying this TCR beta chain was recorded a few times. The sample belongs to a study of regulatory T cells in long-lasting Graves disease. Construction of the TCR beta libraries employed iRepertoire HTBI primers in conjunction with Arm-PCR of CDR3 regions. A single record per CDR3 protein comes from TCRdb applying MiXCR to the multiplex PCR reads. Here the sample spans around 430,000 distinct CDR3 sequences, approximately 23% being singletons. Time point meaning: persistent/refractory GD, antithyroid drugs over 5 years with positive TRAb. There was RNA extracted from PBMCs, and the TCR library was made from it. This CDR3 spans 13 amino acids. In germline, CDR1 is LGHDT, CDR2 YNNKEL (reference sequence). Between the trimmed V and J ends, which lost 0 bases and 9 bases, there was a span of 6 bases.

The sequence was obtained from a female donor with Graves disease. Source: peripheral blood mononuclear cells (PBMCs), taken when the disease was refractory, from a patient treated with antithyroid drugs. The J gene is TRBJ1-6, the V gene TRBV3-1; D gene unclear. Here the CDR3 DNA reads TGTGCCAGCAGCCAAGATATGGTTTCACCCCTCCACTTT. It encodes CASSQDMVSPLHF.